This is a list of T cell receptor beta chains from one sample in a study of blood T cell repertoires in COVID-19. Assay: immunoSEQ multiplex PCR; the TCRdb copy retains only in-frame clones and omits some. Of some 80,000 clones listed, around 84% were seen once; the top ten hold around 22%. The material sequenced was peripheral blood. Receptors were obtained from a woman between 45 and 60 years old with acute or convalescent COVID-19. The CDR3 runs from the conserved cysteine through the conserved F or W. D genes are given only for firm matches.

>TRBD2|TRBV19|TRBJ2-4
TGTGCCAGTAGTCGACTAGCGGGTACCGCCGGGGGAGGCATTCAGTACTTC
CASSRLAGTAGGGIQYF
>.|TRBV10-1|TRBJ1-6
TGCGCCAGCAGTGAGTCCGGAGTTAGTGCCTATAATTCACCCCTCCACTTT
CASSESGVSAYNSPLHF
>.|TRBV5-6|TRBJ2-7
TGTGCCAGCAGCTCCGCCTTTGGGACAACCCGCTCCTACGAGCAGTACTTC
CASSSAFGTTRSYEQYF
>TRBD1|TRBV6-5|TRBJ1-5
TGTGCCAGCAGGGGGGACAGGGGACTGCAGCCCCAGCATTTT
CASRGDRGLQPQHF
>.|TRBV19|TRBJ1-1
TGTGCCAGTAGGGAAATAGCCAGGGGCACTGAAGCTTTCTTT
CASREIARGTEAFF
>TRBD1|TRBV7-3|TRBJ2-1
TGTGCCAGCAGCTTGGACAGGAACAATGAGCAGTTCTTC
CASSLDRNNEQFF
>TRBD2|TRBV19|TRBJ2-3
TGTGCCAGTAAGAGGACTACGGGGGGGCGCACAGATACGCAGTATTTT
CASKRTTGGRTDTQYF
>TRBD2|TRBV7-9|TRBJ2-5
TGTGCCAGCAGCTTAGCGCTAGCGGGAGGGCAAGAGACCCAGTACTTC
CASSLALAGGQETQYF
>.|TRBV20-1|TRBJ1-1
TGCAGTGCTAACAGACCCACTGAAGCTTTCTTT
CSANRPTEAFF
>.|TRBV9|TRBJ2-5
TGTGCCAGCAGCTCCCAGGGGCAAAAATGGGAGACCCAGTACTTC
CASSSQGQKWETQYF